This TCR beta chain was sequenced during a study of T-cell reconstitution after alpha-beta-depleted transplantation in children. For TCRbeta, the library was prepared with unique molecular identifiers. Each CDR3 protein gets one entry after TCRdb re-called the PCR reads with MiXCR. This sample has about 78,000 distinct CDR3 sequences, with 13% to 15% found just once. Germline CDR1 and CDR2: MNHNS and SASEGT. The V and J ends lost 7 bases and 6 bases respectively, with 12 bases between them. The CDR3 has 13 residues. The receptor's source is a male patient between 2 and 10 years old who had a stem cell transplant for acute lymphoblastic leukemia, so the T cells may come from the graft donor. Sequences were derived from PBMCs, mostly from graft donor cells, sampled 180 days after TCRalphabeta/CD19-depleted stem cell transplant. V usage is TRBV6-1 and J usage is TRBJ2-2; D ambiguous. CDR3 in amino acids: CASILPGPGELFF. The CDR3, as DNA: TGTGCCAGCATCTTGCCCGGACCCGGGGAGCTGTTTTTT.